This T cell receptor (beta chain) was obtained from a study of CD8 T cells in ankylosing spondylitis. Study-wide results and limits: A CD8+ phenotype characterized the disease-linked clones, which were relatively rare in peripheral blood. Matched ankylosing spondylitis synovial fluid reportedly showed significant enrichment of disease-linked clones. Reactive arthritis synovial fluid and blood were previously reported to contain some motif variants.

Comment on this clonotype: Its antigen is as yet unknown.

MiXCR, applied by TCRdb to the 5' RACE reads, yields one record per CDR3 protein. The table lists roughly 130,000 distinct CDR3 sequences, roughly 13% of them singletons. Germline lookup yields CDR1 DFQATT and CDR2 SNEGSKA (reference sequence). V was pared by 6 bases and J by 0 bases, with 7 bases of the junction left unmatched. The CDR3 extends over 16 amino acids. The clonotype was recovered from a female donor with ankylosing spondylitis or in good health (not recorded which). Sequencing was carried out using blood, either unsorted or a sorted T cell fraction (not recorded which). The V call is TRBV20-1, the J call TRBJ2-5; TRBD2 agrees at 13 bases. The CDR3 nucleotides are TGCAGTGCCCAAGGGACTAGCGGGATTTACCAAGAGACCCAGTACTTC. Its translation: CSAQGTSGIYQETQYF.